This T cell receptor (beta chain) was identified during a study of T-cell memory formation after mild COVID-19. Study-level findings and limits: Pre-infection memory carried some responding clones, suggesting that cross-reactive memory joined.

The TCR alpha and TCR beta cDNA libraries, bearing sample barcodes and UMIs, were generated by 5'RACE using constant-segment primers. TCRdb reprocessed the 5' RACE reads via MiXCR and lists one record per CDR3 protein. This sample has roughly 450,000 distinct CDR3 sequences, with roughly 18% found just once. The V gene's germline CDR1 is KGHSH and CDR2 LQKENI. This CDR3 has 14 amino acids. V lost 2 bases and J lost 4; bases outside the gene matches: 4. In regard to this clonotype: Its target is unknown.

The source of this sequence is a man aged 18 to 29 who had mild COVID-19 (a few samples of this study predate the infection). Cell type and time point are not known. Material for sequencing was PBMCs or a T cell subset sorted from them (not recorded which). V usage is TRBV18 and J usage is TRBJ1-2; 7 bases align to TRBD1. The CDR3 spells CASSPEQGFYGYTF. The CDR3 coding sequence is TGTGCCAGCTCACCAGAACAGGGGTTCTATGGCTACACCTTC.